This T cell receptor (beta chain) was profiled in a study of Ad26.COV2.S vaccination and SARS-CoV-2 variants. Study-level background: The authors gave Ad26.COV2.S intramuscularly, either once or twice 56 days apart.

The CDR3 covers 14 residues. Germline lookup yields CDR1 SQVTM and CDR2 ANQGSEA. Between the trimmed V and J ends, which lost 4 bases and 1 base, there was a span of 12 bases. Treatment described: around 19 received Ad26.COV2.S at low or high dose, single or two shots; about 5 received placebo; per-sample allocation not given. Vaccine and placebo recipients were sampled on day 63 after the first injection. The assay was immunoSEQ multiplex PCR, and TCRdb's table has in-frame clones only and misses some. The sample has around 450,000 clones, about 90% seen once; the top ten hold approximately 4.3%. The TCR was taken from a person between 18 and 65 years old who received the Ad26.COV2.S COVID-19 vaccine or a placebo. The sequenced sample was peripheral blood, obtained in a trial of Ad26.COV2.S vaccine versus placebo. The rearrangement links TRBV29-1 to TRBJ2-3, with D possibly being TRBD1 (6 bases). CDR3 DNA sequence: TGCAGCGTTGTGGTAGAGGGGGGCACAGATACGCAGTATTTT. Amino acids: CSVVVEGGTDTQYF.